This T cell receptor beta chain was identified during a study of blood T cell repertoires in COVID-19 (dated by TCRdb to the early 2020s). About the full investigation: Collaborator samples came from the United States, Italy and Spain and covered acute and convalescent phases of COVID-19. The material from the prospective study consisted of cDNA or gDNA derived from T cells, B-cell-depleted T cells, or PBMCs. Subjects who had been exposed to COVID-19, were actively infected with it, or had recovered from it provided the deeply sampled blood TCRbeta repertoires that made up the dataset. The repertoires were released in a freely available public database intended as a resource for research on the immune response to SARS-CoV-2. Samples came from the ongoing ImmuneRACE study (first 160 participants) plus 1,254 subjects from 6 global collaborators. Sample metadata almost always included a de-identified subject ID, COVID-19 status, age in years and sex. HLA class I and class II types, where available, came from metadata supplied by the sample provider rather than from assay-based typing. Results and caveats for the whole study, not just this receptor: How much clinical and demographic metadata was included differed by source and by participant, and the metadata was provided uncurated.

Each collaborating institution followed its own protocols to collect whole blood in K2EDTA tubes. For TCRbeta analysis, collaborators shipped samples as frozen whole blood, isolated PBMCs, or DNA extracted from either of those sample types. A word on this clone: The target of this receptor is not known. Per-base quality was not reported, and no clone a single base away is much larger than it.

TCRbeta CDR3 regions were amplified from genomic DNA by means of the immunoSEQ Assay, a bias-controlled multiplex PCR. On the authors' methods: Within the assay, amplification of reference gene primers was used to estimate how many nucleated cells each sample contained. To quantify the absolute abundance of each unique TCRbeta CDR3 rearrangement, sequence reads were collapsed and filtered. For each sample, productive Simpson clonality was calculated as the square root of Simpson's diversity index across productive rearrangements. The immuneACCESS repertoire file appears here via TCRdb, limited to in-frame rearrangements. These files lack a portion of the clones; in checked studies, under half of the deficit traces to unresolved V genes, and the cause of the others is not known. V and J calls and clone size are given by that table; D and trimming were obtained from the DNA. The table for this sample lists 200,000 to 300,000 clones; approximately 85% of them were counted only once. In total, the top ten clones hold 0.65% to 0.8% of the sample.

The germline V gene (reference sequence) supplies CDR1 LNHDA and CDR2 SQIVND. Including the terminal cysteine and phenylalanine, the CDR3 comprises 15 residues. The kept DNA is CDR3 alone, 45 bases in frame from the first base. Relative to germline, V is 3 bases shorter and J is 5 bases shorter, with 17 bases between their ends. The sequencing input was peripheral blood. The chain uses TRBV19 and TRBJ2-7; matching of 6 bases hints at TRBD2 as the D gene. The sequence was obtained from a human donor in a cohort sampled during active COVID-19. The nucleotides are TGTGCCAGTAGTATGGGACTGGGTCTGTTCGACGAGCAGTACTTC. It translates as CASSMGLGLFDEQYF.